A selection of T cell receptor beta chains follows, all from one sample in a study of cytomegalovirus exposure and HLA in healthy donors. TCRdb keeps only in-frame clones here, not all; method: immunoSEQ multiplex PCR. Here the sample spans approximately 210,000 clones, 81% being singletons. Sequences were obtained from PBMCs. These receptors were taken from a man between 18 and 35 years old in good health and CMV-seronegative. The conserved cysteine and the conserved F or W are not part of the CDR3 here. Fields, in order: J gene, V gene, CDR3 protein.

TRBJ2-7,TRBV5-4,ASSLGQGSYEQY
TRBJ2-5,TRBV5-1,ASSYPPPRSEVAGGVYQETQY
TRBJ2-1,TRBV29-1,SVPSPTFGGVQWEQF
TRBJ2-7,TRBV5-1,ASRNLSTYEQY
TRBJ2-1,TRBV7-2,ASSLARTSGSSYNEQF
TRBJ2-2,TRBV7-2,ASSLDGQGFAGELF
TRBJ1-1,TRBV10-3,AISESPGLNTEAF
TRBJ2-7,TRBV7-9,ASSFYRGLPYEQY
TRBJ1-1,TRBV2,ARSTSGGVGTEAF
TRBJ2-5,TRBV21-1,ASSKAGQLSQETQY
TRBJ2-1,TRBV15,ATRGLAGNSYNEQF
TRBJ2-3,TRBV5-1,ASSLGGDTDTQY
TRBJ1-1,TRBV21-1,ASTGQGNTEAF
TRBJ2-2,TRBV7-9,ASSSPRGQGGNTGELF
TRBJ1-1,TRBV7-9,ASSPRTGTNTEAF
TRBJ1-1,TRBV29-1,SVGGPNRVTTEAF
TRBJ2-1,TRBV7-3,ASSPMLAGGYNEQF
TRBJ1-5,TRBV15,ATGKDRALKH
TRBJ1-2,TRBV4-3,ASSQDHGRMAGYT
TRBJ2-2,TRBV5-4,ASSSGAGKLVTGELF
TRBJ2-7,TRBV2,ASSVETGTGGTLSSPGEQY
TRBJ1-2,TRBV7-2,ASSTGQVAYGYT
TRBJ1-3,TRBV10-1,ASSAGLAFSGNTIY
TRBJ2-5,TRBV7-3,ASSLTSGETQY
TRBJ2-1,TRBV28,ASSPGLGNNEQF
TRBJ2-1,TRBV7-9,ASSQTGLEGPEQF
TRBJ2-7,TRBV27,ASSLRVAGGYEQY
TRBJ2-1,TRBV14,ASSQTPPGGYNEQF
TRBJ2-6,TRBV29-1,SVQRPEAGANVLT
TRBJ2-1,TRBV9,ASSVGSGWYNEQF
TRBJ2-5,TRBV7-8,ASSLYGGTQETQY
TRBJ2-5,TRBV2,ASSVTSVGTQY
TRBJ2-7,TRBV27,ASSLFPGTGETNYEQY
TRBJ2-3,TRBV2,ASNPYGAGGGGTQY
TRBJ1-5,TRBV5-1,ASSRQGNQPQH
TRBJ2-4,TRBV9,ASSAGLDKNIQY
TRBJ1-5,TRBV12-5,ASDNTTVGNQPQH
TRBJ1-3,TRBV10-3,AISRTGGGNTIY
TRBJ1-4,TRBV11-1,ASSLGGPATNEKLF
TRBJ1-2,TRBV6-5,ASSRTHQTGVGYT
TRBJ1-5,TRBV19,ASSMGAQQPQH
TRBJ2-7,TRBV10-3,AISPESYEQY
TRBJ2-7,TRBV7-2,ASSGGDGTYEQY
TRBJ2-2,TRBV4-3,ASSQGTSNTGELF
TRBJ2-1,TRBV4-2,ASSLQGQGIYNEQF
TRBJ2-3,TRBV30,AGMTSGRLDTDTQY
TRBJ2-3,TRBV5-1,ASRDSRGQDTQY
-,TRBV11-2,ASSLGAGVNYEQY
TRBJ1-5,TRBV19,ASSIPRGSGGNQPQH
TRBJ1-5,TRBV28,ASSTGLQGPQH
TRBJ1-5,TRBV9,ASSAGTDNQPQH
TRBJ2-7,TRBV11-2,ASSLFGRGTYEQY
TRBJ1-1,TRBV29-1,SVGQALNTEAF
TRBJ2-7,TRBV5-4,ASSFSSGRGYEQY